A selection of T cell receptor beta chains follows, all from one sample in a study of T cell changes during pregnancy in multiple sclerosis. Method: immunoSEQ multiplex PCR; TCRdb's copy keeps in-frame clones and lacks some. The data show some 120,000 clones, with 90% to 96% seen just once and more than 0.4% held by the top ten. Material: peripheral blood, obtained after pregnancy. The source of these receptors is a female donor with multiple sclerosis, enrolled in a pregnancy study. Each CDR3 is given with its conserved first and last residue. The order of the fields is V gene, J gene, D gene, clone size, CDR3 protein, CDR3 DNA. A D gene is named only where the DNA matches it firmly. Clone size is not always given. Where it is, it says once, few, many or a class for expanded clones.

v_call: TRBV9
j_call: TRBJ2-1
d_call: -
clone_size: -
cdr3_aa: CASSVGLAGSYNEQFF
cdr3_nt: TGTGCCAGCAGCGTAGGGTTAGCCGGCTCCTACAATGAGCAGTTCTTC

v_call: TRBV2
j_call: TRBJ2-2
d_call: -
clone_size: -
cdr3_aa: CASSAENILIGELFF
cdr3_nt: TGTGCCAGCAGTGCAGAAAACATATTGATAGGGGAGCTGTTTTTT

v_call: TRBV6-5
j_call: TRBJ1-1
d_call: TRBD1
clone_size: -
cdr3_aa: CASSRDRVGTEAFF
cdr3_nt: TGTGCCAGCAGCCGAGACAGGGTCGGCACTGAAGCTTTCTTT

v_call: TRBV30
j_call: TRBJ1-5
d_call: -
clone_size: -
cdr3_aa: CAWSMGDSNQPQHF
cdr3_nt: TGTGCCTGGAGTATGGGAGACAGCAATCAGCCCCAGCATTTT

v_call: TRBV7-8
j_call: TRBJ2-5
d_call: TRBD2
clone_size: -
cdr3_aa: CASSLLLAGLQETQYF
cdr3_nt: TGTGCCAGCAGCTTATTGCTAGCGGGCCTTCAAGAGACCCAGTACTTC

v_call: TRBV6-5
j_call: TRBJ2-2
d_call: -
clone_size: -
cdr3_aa: CASSFRTENTGELFF
cdr3_nt: TGTGCCAGCAGTTTTCGGACAGAGAACACCGGGGAGCTGTTTTTT

v_call: TRBV4-2
j_call: TRBJ2-2
d_call: -
clone_size: -
cdr3_aa: CASSQDRGGNTGELFF
cdr3_nt: TGTGCCAGCAGCCAAGATCGGGGAGGCAACACCGGGGAGCTGTTTTTT

v_call: TRBV25-1
j_call: TRBJ1-1
d_call: -
clone_size: -
cdr3_aa: CASSEPGGGFTEAFF
cdr3_nt: TGTGCCAGCAGTGAACCGGGGGGCGGATTCACTGAAGCTTTCTTT

v_call: TRBV7-8
j_call: TRBJ2-2
d_call: -
clone_size: few
cdr3_aa: CASSQGSLAGELFF
cdr3_nt: TGTGCCAGCAGCCAAGGATCCCTAGCCGGGGAGCTGTTTTTT

v_call: TRBV7-9
j_call: TRBJ2-2
d_call: -
clone_size: few
cdr3_aa: CASSGGLTTGELFF
cdr3_nt: TGTGCCAGCAGCGGGGGACTCACCACCGGGGAGCTGTTTTTT

v_call: TRBV2
j_call: TRBJ2-3
d_call: TRBD2
clone_size: -
cdr3_aa: CATPPAGEPDTQYF
cdr3_nt: TGTGCCACCCCCCCAGCGGGAGAACCCGATACGCAGTATTTT

v_call: TRBV4-2
j_call: TRBJ2-1
d_call: TRBD2
clone_size: -
cdr3_aa: CASSRVAGGLYNEQFF
cdr3_nt: TGTGCCAGCAGTAGGGTAGCGGGAGGGCTCTACAATGAGCAGTTCTTC

v_call: TRBV5-3
j_call: TRBJ1-2
d_call: -
clone_size: -
cdr3_aa: CARSPPRIANYGYTF
cdr3_nt: TGTGCCAGAAGCCCTCCACGAATAGCTAACTATGGCTACACCTTC

v_call: TRBV6-5
j_call: TRBJ1-3
d_call: -
clone_size: once
cdr3_aa: CASSYDGYTIYF
cdr3_nt: TGTGCCAGCAGTTACGACGGGTACACCATATATTTT

v_call: TRBV5-1
j_call: TRBJ2-1
d_call: TRBD2
clone_size: -
cdr3_aa: CASSLGAGEVNEQFF
cdr3_nt: TGCGCCAGCAGCTTGGGAGCGGGAGAGGTAAATGAGCAGTTCTTC

v_call: TRBV11-2
j_call: TRBJ2-1
d_call: TRBD2
clone_size: once
cdr3_aa: CASSPRLAADEQFF
cdr3_nt: TGTGCCAGCAGCCCACGACTAGCGGCCGATGAGCAGTTCTTC

v_call: TRBV7-6
j_call: TRBJ2-5
d_call: -
clone_size: -
cdr3_aa: CASSLEPTVPGTQYF
cdr3_nt: TGTGCCAGCAGCTTAGAGCCGACAGTGCCAGGGACCCAGTACTTC

v_call: TRBV18
j_call: TRBJ2-1
d_call: TRBD2
clone_size: -
cdr3_aa: CASSPYGTRYNEQFF
cdr3_nt: TGTGCCAGCTCACCATACGGGACTAGGTACAATGAGCAGTTCTTC

v_call: TRBV5-1
j_call: TRBJ1-1
d_call: -
clone_size: -
cdr3_aa: CASSDGLSGTEAFF
cdr3_nt: TGCGCCAGCAGCGATGGACTCTCTGGCACTGAAGCTTTCTTT

v_call: TRBV16
j_call: TRBJ1-1
d_call: -
clone_size: -
cdr3_aa: CASSQGQRTTEAFF
cdr3_nt: TGTGCCAGCAGCCAAGGACAGAGAACAACTGAAGCTTTCTTT